This T cell receptor (beta chain) was identified during a study of PD-1 blockade in classical Hodgkin lymphoma. Germline-derived CDR1 and CDR2 are LNHDA and SQIVND (reference sequence). The CDR3 is made up of 14 amino acids. Trimming removed 5 bases from V and 3 bases from J, with 13 bases in between. There was relapse after autologous stem cell transplantation in every patient, and there was variation in brentuximab vedotin exposure. It was by magnetic negative selection that CD4+ T cells were purified from thawed PBMCs. Patients' outcomes at their best amounted to complete response, partial response or progressive disease. The study's findings and limits: The drivers behind the repertoire differences, possibly disease activity or prior therapy, remain undefined. Significant TCR diversity gains by C4D1 occurred in CD4+ but not CD8+ cells. Patients newly diagnosed and complete responders had comparable baseline diversity.

Here immunoSEQ multiplex PCR was the method, and the copy in TCRdb shows in-frame clones only, minus some. The table records 10,000 to 15,000 clones, about 90% of them present only once. A word on this clone: Antigen unknown.

The gene calls are TRBV19 and TRBJ1-1; D unclear. The TCR was taken from a human donor with classical Hodgkin lymphoma. This sample comprised CD4+ T cells from blood, obtained at baseline. The CDR3 loop reads CASSPREGYTEAFF. The CDR3 DNA reads TGTGCCAGTAGTCCCCGAGAGGGTTACACTGAAGCTTTCTTT.